A selection of T cell receptor beta chains follows, all from one sample in a study of CD8+CD57+ T cells in acquired aplastic anemia. TCRdb recomputed calls from the reads with MiXCR, one row per CDR3 protein. Found here are over 100,000 distinct CDR3 sequences, around 41% of them singletons; the top ten hold more than 7%. Sequenced: sorted CD4+, CD8+, or CD8+CD57+ T cells (not recorded which) from PBMCs. The receptors here all came from a human donor in good health, serving as a control. CDR3s include the opening cysteine and the closing phenylalanine or tryptophan. A D gene is named only where the DNA matches it firmly. Clone size is not always given. Where it is, it says once, few, many or a class for expanded clones.

>medium-sized|NA|TRBV24-1|TRBJ1-2
TGTGCCACCAGCCCAGGGAACTATGGCTACACCTTC
CATSPGNYGYTF
>NA|TRBD1|TRBV24-1|TRBJ1-1
TGTGCCACCAGTGACCGGACAGGGGATGGAGCTTTCTTT
CATSDRTGDGAFF
>NA|NA|TRBV30|TRBJ1-2
TGTGCCTGGAGTGTACAGGGCGCCCCTGGTGACTACACCTTC
CAWSVQGAPGDYTF
>medium-sized|NA|TRBV19|TRBJ2-7
TGTGCCAGTAGTACGGCCGGGAGCTACGAGCAGTACTTC
CASSTAGSYEQYF
>NA|NA|TRBV5-6|TRBJ1-2
TGTGCCAGCAGCTTGTATGGGGTCGCTAACTATGGCTACACCTTC
CASSLYGVANYGYTF
>many|NA|TRBV19|TRBJ1-5
TGTGCCAGTAGATCGTCGGCAATGGGGCCCCAGCATTTT
CASRSSAMGPQHF
>few|NA|TRBV15|TRBJ1-3
TGTGCCACCAGCAGCAAACAGGGTGTGGACACCATATATTTT
CATSSKQGVDTIYF
>NA|NA|TRBV2|TRBJ1-1
TGTGGCAGCCGAATAGTACGACGAGCTGAAGCTTTCTTT
CGSRIVRRAEAFF
>NA|NA|TRBV7-3|TRBJ1-1
TGTGCCAGCAGCTTAGAAATCGGAGGGGACACTGAAGCTTTCTTT
CASSLEIGGDTEAFF
>many|NA|TRBV28|TRBJ2-6
TGTGCCAGCAGTTTAGCGGGCTCTGGGGCCAACGTCCTGACTTTC
CASSLAGSGANVLTF
>NA|TRBD1|TRBV3-1|TRBJ1-4
TGTGCCAGCAGCCAGGCCCAGTGGACAGGGTGGGAGACAACTAATGAAAAACTGTTTTTT
CASSQAQWTGWETTNEKLFF
>many|TRBD2|TRBV9|TRBJ2-1
TGTGCCAGCAGCTATTCGGGACTAGCGGGTGAGCAGTTCTTC
CASSYSGLAGEQFF
>NA|NA|TRBV20-1|TRBJ1-2
TGCAGTGCTTGGTACCCCAGGGGATGGGCTCCGGGTGTTGGCTACACCTTC
CSAWYPRGWAPGVGYTF
>many|NA|TRBV5-1|TRBJ2-7
TGCGCCAGCAGCTTGACCCTAGTGGGGGAGGACGAGCAGTACTTC
CASSLTLVGEDEQYF
>many|NA|TRBV18|TRBJ2-3
TGTGCCAGCTGCGGAGGACTCACAGATACGCAGTATTTT
CASCGGLTDTQYF